These T cell receptor beta chains were read from a single sample in a study of T cells in Graves' hyperthyroidism and ophthalmopathy. Each CDR3 protein is one row after TCRdb ran MiXCR on the multiplex PCR reads. This table has hundreds of thousands of distinct CDR3 sequences, 35% to 45% appearing once. Specimen: blood. These receptors came from a man aged 18-30 years with Graves' hyperthyroidism. Both conserved end residues are part of each CDR3. The order of the fields is clone size, J gene, V gene, D gene, CDR3 protein, CDR3 DNA. The D gene is left open where the match is weak. Where a row states a size, it is once, few, many or the class of an expanded clone; other rows omit it.

size: many
J: TRBJ1-6
V: TRBV20-1
D: TRBD1
CDR3: CSADGQGGRRNSPLHF
DNA: TGCAGTGCCGATGGACAGGGCGGTCGAAGGAATTCACCCCTCCACTTT

size: few
J: TRBJ2-2
V: TRBV24-1
D: TRBD2
CDR3: CATSDPRGESGELFF
DNA: TGTGCCACCAGTGATCCCCGGGGGGAGTCCGGGGAGCTGTTTTTT

size: once
J: TRBJ2-7
V: TRBV9
D: NA
CDR3: CASSVWGAVGGQYF
DNA: TGTGCCAGCAGCGTATGGGGGGCGGTTGGCGGGCAGTACTTC

size: few
J: TRBJ1-1
V: TRBV2
D: NA
CDR3: CAAQLQRGNTEAFF
DNA: TGTGCCGCTCAATTACAAAGGGGGAACACTGAAGCTTTCTTT

size: many
J: TRBJ1-1
V: TRBV29-1
D: NA
CDR3: CSVESGTEAFF
DNA: TGCAGCGTTGAATCGGGCACTGAAGCTTTCTTT

size: NA
J: TRBJ2-5
V: TRBV7-3
D: TRBD2
CDR3: CASRRGLAETQETQYF
DNA: TGCGCCAGCAGACGGGGACTAGCAGAGACCCAAGAGACCCAGTACTTC

size: many
J: TRBJ1-2
V: TRBV7-9
D: NA
CDR3: CASSVSTDYGYTF
DNA: TGTGCCAGCAGCGTTTCGACCGATTATGGCTACACCTTC

size: NA
J: TRBJ1-3
V: TRBV12-3/TRBV12-4
D: NA
CDR3: CASRTDLSGNTIYF
DNA: TGTGCCAGCAGGACGGACCTTTCTGGAAACACCATATATTTT

size: many
J: TRBJ1-1
V: TRBV6-5
D: NA
CDR3: CASSYSWGNTEAFF
DNA: TGTGCCAGCAGTTACTCGTGGGGGAACACTGAAGCTTTCTTT

size: few
J: TRBJ2-7
V: TRBV15
D: TRBD2
CDR3: CATSRDVGAGGYEQYF
DNA: TGTGCCACCAGCAGGGACGTGGGGGCGGGAGGTTACGAGCAGTACTTC

size: NA
J: TRBJ1-2
V: TRBV29-1
D: NA
CDR3: CSGGVWSYTF
DNA: TGCAGCGGCGGCGTATGGTCCTACACCTTC

size: NA
J: TRBJ1-3
V: TRBV7-8
D: NA
CDR3: CASSSQGQGYGNTIYF
DNA: TGTGCCAGCAGCTCCCAGGGGCAGGGATATGGAAACACCATATATTTT

size: NA
J: TRBJ1-5
V: TRBV10-3
D: TRBD1
CDR3: CAIKGTGGPYQPQHF
DNA: TGTGCCATCAAGGGGACAGGGGGTCCCTACCAGCCCCAGCATTTT

size: few
J: TRBJ2-7
V: TRBV19
D: NA
CDR3: CASSIAQGPYEQYF
DNA: TGTGCCAGTAGTATCGCTCAGGGCCCCTACGAGCAGTACTTC

size: many
J: TRBJ2-7
V: TRBV25-1
D: NA
CDR3: CASSEPLAHPYEQYF
DNA: TGTGCCAGCAGTGAACCCCTGGCGCACCCCTACGAGCAGTACTTC

size: many
J: TRBJ1-2
V: TRBV19
D: NA
CDR3: CASRQPGSNYGYTF
DNA: TGTGCCAGTAGACAACCGGGATCCAACTATGGCTACACCTTC

size: few
J: TRBJ1-2
V: TRBV12-3/TRBV12-4
D: NA
CDR3: CTSSHRANYGYTF
DNA: TGTACCAGCAGTCACAGGGCTAACTATGGCTACACCTTC

size: NA
J: TRBJ1-1
V: TRBV5-3
D: TRBD1
CDR3: CASSSARGTGDTEAFF
DNA: TGTGCCAGTAGTTCAGCCCGAGGGACAGGGGACACTGAAGCTTTCTTT

size: many
J: TRBJ1-1
V: TRBV29-1
D: NA
CDR3: CSAGFSDTEAFF
DNA: TGCAGCGCAGGGTTTTCGGACACTGAAGCTTTCTTT

size: NA
J: TRBJ1-2
V: TRBV10-3
D: NA
CDR3: CAISESGTGVDYGYTF
DNA: TGTGCCATCAGTGAGTCAGGGACCGGAGTTGACTATGGCTACACCTTC

size: NA
J: TRBJ1-6
V: TRBV2
D: TRBD1
CDR3: CASHRGNSPLHF
DNA: TGTGCCAGCCACAGGGGGAATTCACCCCTCCACTTT

size: NA
J: TRBJ2-7
V: TRBV7-9
D: TRBD2
CDR3: CASSLQPGTSGVLPYEQYF
DNA: TGTGCCAGCAGCTTGCAACCGGGCACTAGCGGGGTGCTTCCCTACGAGCAGTACTTC

size: NA
J: TRBJ2-7
V: TRBV14
D: NA
CDR3: CASSQGARGRGLTYEQYF
DNA: TGTGCCAGCAGCCAAGGGGCCCGGGGCAGGGGTCTTACCTACGAGCAGTACTTC

size: NA
J: TRBJ2-7
V: TRBV7-2
D: TRBD2
CDR3: CASISGGAPYEQYF
DNA: TGTGCCAGCATTAGCGGGGGGGCGCCCTACGAGCAGTACTTC

size: few
J: TRBJ1-5
V: TRBV10-3
D: NA
CDR3: CASSSSRGRSQPQHF
DNA: TGTGCCAGCAGTTCGAGCCGGGGCAGGTCTCAGCCCCAGCATTTT

size: many
J: TRBJ2-7
V: TRBV20-1
D: TRBD2
CDR3: CSARTSGGGYEQYF
DNA: TGCAGTGCTCGGACTAGCGGAGGGGGCTACGAGCAGTACTTC

size: few
J: TRBJ1-6
V: TRBV6-5
D: TRBD1
CDR3: CASSDPGQGANSPLHF
DNA: TGTGCCAGCAGCGACCCGGGACAGGGGGCAAATTCACCCCTCCACTTT

size: few
J: TRBJ2-2
V: TRBV7-2
D: NA
CDR3: CASSFPTSGTRRSTGELFF
DNA: TGTGCCAGCAGCTTTCCTACCTCCGGGACAAGGAGGTCCACCGGGGAGCTGTTTTTT

size: NA
J: TRBJ1-6
V: TRBV5-1
D: NA
CDR3: CASSLAGQHGDNSPLHF
DNA: TGCGCCAGCAGCTTGGCCGGACAGCATGGCGATAATTCACCCCTCCACTTT

size: once
J: TRBJ1-3
V: TRBV7-2
D: TRBD1
CDR3: CASRSGTGTLRNTIYF
DNA: TGTGCCAGCAGATCCGGGACAGGTACTCTGCGGAACACCATATATTTT

size: few
J: TRBJ2-7
V: TRBV2
D: TRBD1
CDR3: CASSEERHPGTGDRVDRDEQYF
DNA: TGTGCCAGCAGTGAAGAGCGTCATCCCGGGACAGGGGACCGAGTCGACAGGGACGAGCAGTACTTC

size: NA
J: TRBJ1-6
V: TRBV2
D: NA
CDR3: CASMGGYNSPLHF
DNA: TGTGCCAGCATGGGCGGATATAATTCACCCCTCCACTTT

size: few
J: TRBJ2-5
V: TRBV4-2
D: NA
CDR3: CASSQDRQYQETQYF
DNA: TGTGCCAGCAGCCAAGATCGACAGTACCAAGAGACCCAGTACTTC

size: NA
J: TRBJ2-5
V: TRBV5-1
D: TRBD1
CDR3: CASSLVTGADQETQYF
DNA: TGCGCCAGCAGCTTGGTTACAGGGGCGGACCAAGAGACCCAGTACTTC

size: NA
J: TRBJ1-1
V: TRBV6-5
D: NA
CDR3: CASSDSTGNTEAFF
DNA: TGTGCCAGCAGTGATTCGACAGGAAACACTGAAGCTTTCTTT

size: NA
J: TRBJ1-2
V: TRBV27
D: NA
CDR3: CASGGNTNYGYTF
DNA: TGTGCCAGCGGGGGCAATACCAACTATGGCTACACCTTC

size: NA
J: TRBJ2-6
V: TRBV10-3
D: NA
CDR3: CAIRSGANVLTF
DNA: TGTGCCATCAGATCCGGGGCCAACGTCCTGACTTTC

size: once
J: TRBJ1-2
V: TRBV29-1
D: NA
CDR3: CSSMGRIYGYTF
DNA: TGCAGCTCCATGGGGCGGATCTATGGCTACACCTTC

size: few
J: TRBJ1-1
V: TRBV12-3/TRBV12-4
D: NA
CDR3: CASSLGDGREAFF
DNA: TGTGCCAGCAGTCTTGGGGACGGAAGGGAAGCTTTCTTT

size: NA
J: TRBJ1-1
V: TRBV20-1
D: NA
CDR3: CSARGAGEDTEAFF
DNA: TGCAGTGCTAGAGGGGCGGGGGAGGACACTGAAGCTTTCTTT

size: NA
J: TRBJ2-7
V: TRBV29-1
D: NA
CDR3: CSVLGGFDEQYF
DNA: TGCAGCGTTCTTGGGGGTTTTGACGAGCAGTACTTC

size: NA
J: TRBJ2-7
V: TRBV9
D: TRBD1
CDR3: CASSPDRGVHYEQYF
DNA: TGTGCCAGCAGCCCCGACAGGGGGGTGCACTACGAGCAGTACTTC

size: few
J: TRBJ1-6
V: TRBV7-8
D: NA
CDR3: CASSLWSKDGDSPLHF
DNA: TGTGCCAGCAGCTTATGGTCTAAGGACGGGGATTCACCCCTCCACTTT

size: many
J: TRBJ2-5
V: TRBV10-3
D: NA
CDR3: CAISESGQRETQYF
DNA: TGTGCCATCAGTGAGTCCGGACAGAGAGAGACCCAGTACTTC

size: many
J: TRBJ1-1
V: TRBV29-1
D: NA
CDR3: CSVAPIDRPNTEAFF
DNA: TGCAGCGTTGCCCCGATTGACAGGCCGAACACTGAAGCTTTCTTT

size: many
J: TRBJ2-7
V: TRBV20-1
D: NA
CDR3: CSARDGAEQYF
DNA: TGCAGTGCTAGAGATGGAGCGGAGCAGTACTTC

size: NA
J: TRBJ1-6
V: TRBV25-1
D: NA
CDR3: CARSAYNSPLHF
DNA: TGTGCCAGGAGTGCCTATAATTCACCCCTCCACTTT

size: many
J: TRBJ2-2
V: TRBV20-1
D: NA
CDR3: CSACTVNTGELFF
DNA: TGCAGTGCCTGTACCGTTAACACCGGGGAGCTGTTTTTT

size: many
J: TRBJ2-7
V: TRBV9
D: TRBD2
CDR3: CASSVGSGSEYEQYF
DNA: TGTGCCAGCAGCGTAGGTAGCGGGAGTGAGTACGAGCAGTACTTC

size: NA
J: TRBJ2-5
V: TRBV5-1
D: NA
CDR3: CASSFADSGETQYF
DNA: TGCGCCAGCAGCTTTGCCGACAGCGGAGAGACCCAGTACTTC

size: NA
J: TRBJ2-2
V: TRBV7-9
D: NA
CDR3: CASSLAPSGELFF
DNA: TGTGCCAGCAGCTTAGCCCCAAGCGGGGAGCTGTTTTTT

size: NA
J: TRBJ2-5
V: TRBV6-5
D: TRBD2
CDR3: CASRTPTSGSQETQYF
DNA: TGTGCCAGCCGCACTCCTACTAGCGGGAGTCAAGAGACCCAGTACTTC

size: NA
J: TRBJ1-5
V: TRBV6-5
D: NA
CDR3: CASSYSGPGSNQPQHF
DNA: TGTGCCAGCAGTTACTCGGGTCCGGGTAGCAATCAGCCCCAGCATTTT

size: NA
J: TRBJ2-7
V: TRBV5-1
D: NA
CDR3: CAIPGRPQGYEQYF
DNA: TGCGCCATCCCAGGGCGACCGCAGGGCTACGAGCAGTACTTC

size: many
J: TRBJ1-6
V: TRBV15
D: NA
CDR3: CATSRDRGPLHF
DNA: TGTGCCACCAGCAGAGATCGAGGACCCCTCCACTTT

size: NA
J: TRBJ1-6
V: TRBV11-2
D: NA
CDR3: CASSSVARDSPLHF
DNA: TGTGCCAGCAGCTCAGTCGCGAGGGATTCACCCCTCCACTTT

size: NA
J: TRBJ1-2
V: TRBV2
D: TRBD1
CDR3: CASSEVLTGYYGYTF
DNA: TGTGCCAGCAGTGAGGTCCTGACAGGGTACTATGGCTACACCTTC